This TCR beta chain was documented in a study of shared clonotypes between healthy human individuals. Points from the study as a whole: Rarefaction gave evidence that sorted-subset sequencing remained incomplete despite large depth.

Healthy HIV-negative adults without recent acute infections or vaccinations served as donors. Each donor was a Caucasian adult residing in Nashville, Tennessee. Sequenced by immunoSEQ multiplex PCR; TCRdb stores in-frame clones only, minus some. The data show about 960,000 clones, around 80% seen once. This CDR3 comprises 18 residues. Trimming removed 4 bases from V and 3 bases from J, with 20 bases in between. Germline values: CDR1 SGHNT, CDR2 YYREEE (reference sequence). Points on this clone: What it binds is not known.

This receptor was identified in a man between 18 and 35 years old in good health. Specimen: memory CD4+ T cells sorted from blood. Subset reported: CD45RA-negative fraction. This sequence joins TRBV5-4 and TRBJ2-6, with D tentatively TRBD1 (6 bases). The CDR3 coding sequence is TGTGCCAGCAGCCCCCCGGGGACATCTCTTCGTGGGGCCAACGTCCTGACTTTC. This codes for CASSPPGTSLRGANVLTF.